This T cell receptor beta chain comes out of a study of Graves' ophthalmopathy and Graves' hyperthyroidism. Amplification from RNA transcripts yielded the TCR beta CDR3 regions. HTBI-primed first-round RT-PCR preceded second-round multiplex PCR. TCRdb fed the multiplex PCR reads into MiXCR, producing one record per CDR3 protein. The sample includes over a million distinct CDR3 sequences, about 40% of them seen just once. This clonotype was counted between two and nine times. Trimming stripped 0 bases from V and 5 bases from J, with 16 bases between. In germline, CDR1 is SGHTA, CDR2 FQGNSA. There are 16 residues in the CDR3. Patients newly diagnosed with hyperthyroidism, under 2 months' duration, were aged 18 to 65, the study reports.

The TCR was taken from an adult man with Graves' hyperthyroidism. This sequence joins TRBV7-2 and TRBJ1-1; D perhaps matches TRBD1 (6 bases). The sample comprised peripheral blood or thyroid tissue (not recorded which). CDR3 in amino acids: CASSLAGAWSQTEAFF. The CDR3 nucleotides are TGTGCCAGCAGCTTAGCGGGGGCATGGAGTCAGACTGAAGCTTTCTTT.